These 10 T cell receptor beta chains share one sample of origin, sequenced in a study of shared clonotypes between healthy human individuals. The method was immunoSEQ multiplex PCR; TCRdb's version includes in-frame clones alone and lacks a portion of them. In the table there are over 850,000 clones, around 82% of which are singletons. Material: memory CD4+ T cells from PBMCs. This sample's subset: CD45RA-negative fraction. These receptors originate from a man younger than 35 in good health. Some clones in this sample may be carry-over from other donors' samples.

CDR3: CASSPGYQAGGNTGELFF. CDR3 bases: TGTGCCAGCAGCCCTGGCTATCAAGCGGGAGGAAACACCGGGGAGCTGTTTTTT. V is TRBV7-9 and J is TRBJ2-2, with TRBD2 matching over 9 bases. The germline V gene has CDR1 SEHNR and CDR2 FQNEAQ (reference sequence). J was trimmed by 2 bases and V by 5 bases; bases with no gene match: 12. The CDR3 is 18 residues long.

This chain joins TRBV25-1 and TRBJ2-5; either TRBD1 or TRBD2 may supply D (5 bases each). Between the trimmed V and J ends, which lost 6 bases and 0 bases, there was a span of 8 bases. CDR1 MGHDK and CDR2 SYGVNS come from the germline V gene. The CDR3 loop spans 13 amino acids. CDR3 bases: TGTGCCAGCAGACGGGGCAACCAAGAGACCCAGTACTTC. Translating it yields CASRRGNQETQYF.

Comments on this clone: The junction does not match germline at one end; this may be a read error. The rearrangement uses TRBV7-2 and TRBJ2-5; no clear D. The CDR3 is 12 residues long. Germline CDR1 is SGHTA and CDR2 is FQGNSA. As DNA, the CDR3 is TGTGCCAGCAGCCCCCCCCAAGAGGCCCAGTACTTC. This codes for CASSPPQEAQYF.

Notes on this clone: A far more abundant clone sits one base away, making this likely a read error. The V call is TRBV30, the J call TRBJ2-7; D is ambiguous. CDR1 and CDR2 (germline): GTSNPN, SVGIG (reference sequence). The CDR3 totals 13 residues. V was clipped by 4 bases and J by 0 bases, with 10 bases between them. CDR3 DNA sequence: TGTGCCTGGACAGGCAGCGACTCCTACGAGCAGTACTTC. Protein sequence: CAWTGSDSYEQYF.

CDR3 loop: CASSEDVAAQFF. DNA of the CDR3: TGTGCCAGCAGTGAAGACGTAGCGGCGCAGTTCTTC. The V call is TRBV6-1, the J call TRBJ2-1, with a tentative D call TRBD2 (6 bases). CDR3 length equals 12 residues. Trimming left V 1 base short and J 12 bases short, with 10 bases between. Germline V gene data show CDR1 as MNHNS and CDR2 as SASEGT.

Of note for this clone: Additional DNA sequences in this sample encode the identical CDR3. This chain connects TRBV7-2 to TRBJ1-5; possible D gene TRBD1, 5 bases. The CDR3 sequence is 13 residues long. V gave up 4 bases and J gave up 4 bases, with 8 bases separating them. Looked up from germline, CDR1 is SGHTA and CDR2 is FQGNSA. The CDR3 is CASSSRGNQPQHF. CDR3 bases: TGTGCCAGCAGCTCCCGGGGGAATCAGCCCCAGCATTTT.

This clone turned up a few times. This chain uses TRBV7-2 with TRBJ2-3, with 7 bases identical to TRBD1. The V and J ends lost 5 bases and 1 base, in that order; junction bases with no gene match: 6. Germline V gene data show CDR1 as SGHTA and CDR2 as FQGNSA. CDR3 length: 15 residues. The chain's CDR3 is CASSPWDSRTDTQYF. The CDR3 DNA is TGTGCCAGCAGCCCCTGGGACAGCCGCACAGATACGCAGTATTTT.

Concerning this clone: This likely came from a read error, as a far larger clone is one base away. This same CDR3 is encoded by further DNA sequences in the sample. The chain is built from TRBV7-2 and TRBJ1-3; D is uncertain. Trimming took 6 bases from V and 2 from J, leaving 14 bases between them. CDR1 SGHTA and CDR2 FQGNSA come from the germline V gene. The CDR3 is made up of 15 amino acids. The CDR3 coding sequence is TGTGCCAGCAGTCGCGGGCAGACCCCTGGAAACACCATATATTTT. Protein product: CASSRGQTPGNTIYF. Full variable domain (remainder filled in from reference TRBV7-2 and TRBJ1-3): GAGVSQSPSNKVTEKGKDVELRCDPISGHTALYWYRQSLGQGLEFLIYFQGNSAPDKSGLPSDRFSAERTGGSVSTLTIQRTQQEDSAVYLCASSRGQTPGNTIYFGEGSWLTVV.

The V and J genes are TRBV7-2 and TRBJ1-2; TRBD1 matches 7 bases. The CDR3 loop spans 12 amino acids. V lost 5 bases to trimming and J lost 7 bases; unmatched junction nucleotides: 4. Germline CDR1 reads SGHTA; CDR2 reads FQGNSA. In DNA form, the CDR3 reads TGTGCCAGCAGCAGCGACAGGGTTGGCTACACCTTC. It yields the protein CASSSDRVGYTF.

The chain uses TRBV5-1 and TRBJ2-5; 10 bases map to TRBD1. CDR1 and CDR2 (germline): SGHRS, YFSETQ. V lost 4 bases and J lost 3; bases outside the gene matches: 6. This CDR3 is built from 15 residues. CDR3 residues: CASSLYGTGEETQYF. CDR3 DNA sequence: TGCGCCAGCAGCCTGTACGGGACAGGGGAAGAGACCCAGTACTTC.